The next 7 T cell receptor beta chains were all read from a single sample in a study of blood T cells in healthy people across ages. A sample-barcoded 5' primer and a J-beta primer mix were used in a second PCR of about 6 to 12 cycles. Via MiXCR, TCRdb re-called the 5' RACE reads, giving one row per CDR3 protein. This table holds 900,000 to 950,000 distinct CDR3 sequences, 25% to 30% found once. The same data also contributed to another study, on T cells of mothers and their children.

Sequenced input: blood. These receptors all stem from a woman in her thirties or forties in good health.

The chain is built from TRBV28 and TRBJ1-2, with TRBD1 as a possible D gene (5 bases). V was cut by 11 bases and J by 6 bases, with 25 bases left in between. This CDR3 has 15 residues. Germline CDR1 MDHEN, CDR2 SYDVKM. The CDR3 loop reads CAAGAEGRGMNGYTF. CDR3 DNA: TGTGCCGCCGGGGCCGAGGGGCGCGGTATGAATGGCTACACCTTC.

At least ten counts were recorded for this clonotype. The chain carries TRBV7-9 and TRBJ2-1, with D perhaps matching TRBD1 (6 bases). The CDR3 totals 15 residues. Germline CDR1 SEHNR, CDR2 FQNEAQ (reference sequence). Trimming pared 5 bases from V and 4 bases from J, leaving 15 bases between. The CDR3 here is CASSEQQGPYNEQFF. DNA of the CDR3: TGTGCCAGCAGCGAACAACAGGGACCTTACAATGAGCAGTTCTTC.

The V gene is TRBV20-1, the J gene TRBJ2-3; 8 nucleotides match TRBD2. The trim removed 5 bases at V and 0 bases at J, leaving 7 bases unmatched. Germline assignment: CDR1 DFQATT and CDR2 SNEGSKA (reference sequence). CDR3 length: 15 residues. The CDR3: CSAGGTRPSTDTQYF. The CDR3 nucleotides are TGCAGTGCTGGCGGGACTAGACCAAGCACAGATACGCAGTATTTT.

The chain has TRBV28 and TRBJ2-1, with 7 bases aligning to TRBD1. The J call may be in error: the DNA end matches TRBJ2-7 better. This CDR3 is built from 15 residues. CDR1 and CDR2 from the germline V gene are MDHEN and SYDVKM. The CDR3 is CASSSAGTDYNEQYF. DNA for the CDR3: TGTGCCAGCAGTTCCGCCGGGACAGACTACAATGAGCAGTACTTC.

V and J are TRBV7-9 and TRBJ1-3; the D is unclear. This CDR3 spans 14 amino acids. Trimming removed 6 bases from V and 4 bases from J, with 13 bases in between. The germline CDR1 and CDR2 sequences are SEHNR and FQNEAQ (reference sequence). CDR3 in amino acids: CASRLEAAGNTIYF. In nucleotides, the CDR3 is TGTGCCAGCAGGCTAGAGGCGGCCGGAAACACCATATATTTT. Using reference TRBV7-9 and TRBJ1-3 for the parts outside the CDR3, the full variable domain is DTGVSQNPRHKITKRGQNVTFRCDPISEHNRLYWYRQTLGQGPEFLTYFQNEAQLEKSRLLSDRFSAERPKGSFSTLEIQRTEQGDSAMYLCASRLEAAGNTIYFGEGSWLTVV.

CDR3 sequence (DNA): TGTGCCAGCAGCTTAGATTCATATAGGAGCAACACCATATATTTT. The encoded protein is CASSLDSYRSNTIYF. The rearrangement uses TRBV7-2 and TRBJ1-3; D gene unclear. CDR1 is SGHTA and CDR2 is FQGNSA in the germline V gene. V gave up 1 base and J gave up 7 bases, with 14 bases separating them. CDR3 size: 15 residues.

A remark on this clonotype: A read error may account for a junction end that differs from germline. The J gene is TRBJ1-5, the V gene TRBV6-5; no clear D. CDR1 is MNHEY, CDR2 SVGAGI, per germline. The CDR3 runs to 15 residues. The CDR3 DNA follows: TGTACCAGCAGGTCAATAGGGCGCGAGGGTCAGCCCCAGCATTTT. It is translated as CTSRSIGREGQPQHF.